Listed here are 17 T cell receptor beta chains from one sample, sequenced in a study of cytomegalovirus exposure and HLA in healthy donors. Vbeta (60) and Jbeta (13) primers were used in the PCR. Measured with immunoSEQ multiplex PCR; TCRdb has only the in-frame clones, and not every one. The sample includes more than 200,000 clones, 82% of them seen just once. Input material: PBMCs. The receptors here all came from a man aged 35-49 years in good health and CMV-seropositive.

The chain is built from TRBV4-1 and TRBJ2-5, with TRBD1 as a possible D gene (5 bases). The J call may be incorrect, as the DNA end agrees better with TRBJ2-7. Germline values: CDR1 MGHRA, CDR2 YSYEKL. The CDR3 covers 14 residues. The CDR3 bases are TGCGCCAGCAGCCAAGGGTTCAGGGAATACGAGCAGTACTTC. The encoded protein is CASSQGFREYEQYF.

This chain links TRBV27 with TRBJ1-1; possible D gene TRBD1, 5 bases. The CDR3 runs to 15 residues. Germline CDR1 reads MNHEY; CDR2 reads SMNVEV (reference sequence). Trimming took off 7 bases at V and 0 bases at J, with 15 bases between the two ends. DNA of the CDR3: TGTGCCAGCACCTCCGGGGGGGGGATGAACACTGAAGCTTTCTTT. Protein product: CASTSGGGMNTEAFF.

V usage is TRBV7-3 and J usage is TRBJ1-1; D is unclear. The ends were cut back, 5 bases at V and 3 bases at J, with 10 bases in the middle. Looked up from germline, CDR1 is SGHTA and CDR2 is FQGTGA. The CDR3 sequence is 13 residues long. CDR3 sequence: CASSPLRDTEAFF. The CDR3 DNA reads as TGTGCCAGCAGCCCACTGAGGGACACTGAAGCTTTCTTT.

V and J are TRBV6-1 and TRBJ1-1; D is possibly TRBD1 (6 bases). Trimming removed 1 base from V and 0 bases from J, with 15 bases in between. This CDR3 has 17 amino acids. The germline V gene has CDR1 MNHNS and CDR2 SASEGT. The CDR3 region is CASSEVSSGGLNTEAFF. CDR3 nucleotides: TGTGCCAGCAGTGAAGTTTCTTCGGGGGGCCTGAACACTGAAGCTTTCTTT.

The chain recombines TRBV5-1 with TRBJ2-1; the match to TRBD2 covers 11 bases. This CDR3 is built from 15 residues. Germline loops: CDR1 SGHRS, CDR2 YFSETQ. Trimming at V came to 3 bases and at J to 10 bases, leaving 9 bases not matched to a gene. CDR3 nucleotides: TGCGCCAGCAGCTATGTAGCGGGAGGGCCCAACGAGCAGTTCTTC. This codes for CASSYVAGGPNEQFF.

This clone was seen only once. The chain is built from TRBV4-2 and TRBJ1-2, with 12 nucleotides matching TRBD1. V dropped 0 bases and J dropped 7; count of bases not matched to a gene: 9. This CDR3 contains 17 residues. CDR1 is LGHNA, CDR2 YNFKEQ, per germline. In nucleotides, the CDR3 is TGTGCCAGCAGCCAAGAGGGACAGGGGGCGAGCCCCCTTGGCTACACCTTC. It encodes CASSQEGQGASPLGYTF.

This chain joins TRBV5-1 and TRBJ2-7, with a possible D match to TRBD1 (6 bases). The CDR3 is 15 residues long. Germline CDR1 and CDR2: SGHRS and YFSETQ. V was shortened by 3 bases and J by 2 bases, with 15 bases between the two germline ends. The CDR3 here is CASSSNDRLAYEQYF. The CDR3 DNA sequence: TGCGCCAGCAGCTCGAACGACAGGCTGGCCTACGAGCAGTACTTC.

The rearrangement joins TRBV5-1 to TRBJ2-3; D call uncertain. Trimming removed 0 bases from V and 4 bases from J, with 9 bases in between. Germline assignment: CDR1 SGHRS and CDR2 YFSETQ. The CDR3 is 14 amino acids. This CDR3 is CASSLVNRADTQYF. CDR3 in DNA: TGCGCCAGCAGCTTGGTCAACCGCGCAGATACGCAGTATTTT.

The V and J genes are TRBV19 and TRBJ1-5; no clear D gene. The length of the CDR3 is 12 residues. Germline V gene data show CDR1 as LNHDA and CDR2 as SQIVND (reference sequence). The ends were cut back, 6 bases at V and 7 bases at J, with 10 bases in the middle. This chain's CDR3 is CASREGEQPQHF. The DNA for the CDR3 is TGTGCCAGTAGGGAGGGTGAACAGCCCCAGCATTTT.

The chain is built from TRBV27 and TRBJ1-2; unclear D gene. From germline, CDR1 is MNHEY and CDR2 SMNVEV (reference sequence). CDR3 length equals 12 residues. The V and J ends lost 6 bases and 8 bases respectively, with 13 bases between them. CDR3 DNA: TGTGCCAGCAGCCCCTCGGGCGGGGGCTACACCTTC. Translation gives CASSPSGGGYTF.

J is TRBJ2-7 and V is TRBV7-9; D gene uncertain. The CDR3 consists of 13 residues. Trimming took off 7 bases at V and 0 bases at J, with 10 bases between the two ends. Germline V gene data show CDR1 as SEHNR and CDR2 as FQNEAQ (reference sequence). The CDR3 reads CASTYISSYEQYF. DNA of the CDR3: TGTGCCAGCACCTATATTAGCTCCTACGAGCAGTACTTC.

The chain recombines TRBV19 with TRBJ1-5, with D hard to call. CDR3 length: 17 residues. Germline V gene data show CDR1 as LNHDA and CDR2 as SQIVND (reference sequence). V gave up 1 base and J gave up 2 bases, with 15 bases separating them. This CDR3 reads CASSIGGGRIGNQPQHF. In DNA, the CDR3 is TGTGCCAGTAGTATAGGGGGAGGGAGGATTGGCAATCAGCCCCAGCATTTT.

The J gene is TRBJ2-2, the V gene TRBV30; D ambiguous. CDR1 is GTSNPN and CDR2 is SVGIG in the germline V gene (reference sequence). The CDR3 is 12 residues long. Trimming removed 0 bases from V and 8 bases from J, with 7 bases in between. CDR3 in DNA: TGTGCCTGGAGTGTACGGAGAGGGGAGCTGTTTTTT. The encoded protein is CAWSVRRGELFF.

This clone has only a few counts. The rearrangement uses TRBV30 and TRBJ2-7; perhaps TRBD1 as D (6 bases). The germline V gene has CDR1 GTSNPN and CDR2 SVGIG (reference sequence). The length of the CDR3 is 16 residues. The V and J ends lost 0 bases and 7 bases respectively, with 22 bases between them. The CDR3, as DNA: TGTGCCTGGAGTGTATATGGACAGCCGAGTGTTGGGGAGCAGTACTTC. It encodes CAWSVYGQPSVGEQYF. Drawing the rest from reference TRBV30 and TRBJ2-7, the complete variable domain is SQTIHQWPATLVQPVGSPLSLECTVEGTSNPNLYWYRQAAGRGLQLLFYSVGIGQISSEVPQNLSASRPQDRQFILSSKKLLLSDSGFYLCAWSVYGQPSVGEQYFGPGTRLTVT.

The rearrangement joins TRBV2 to TRBJ1-4, with D possibly TRBD1 on 6 matching bases. Germline V gives CDR1 SNHLY, CDR2 FYNNEI. V gave up 9 bases and J gave up 5 bases, with 16 bases separating them. This CDR3 spans 14 amino acids. CDR3 residues: CASNRDKRNEKLFF. The DNA of the CDR3 is TGTGCCAGTAACCGGGACAAGAGAAATGAAAAACTGTTTTTT.

The rearrangement uses TRBV7-3 and TRBJ2-7; weak D call: TRBD2 (6 bases). V lost 5 bases to trimming and J lost 4 bases, with 12 bases between them. Germline V CDR1 and CDR2: SGHTA, FQGTGA. This CDR3 contains 13 residues. CDR3 in amino acids: CASSQEGSYEQYF. CDR3 DNA: TGTGCCAGCAGCCAGGAGGGAAGTTACGAGCAGTACTTC.

The CDR3 sequence is CASSLGTVTNTEAFF. In DNA, the CDR3 is TGTGCCAGCAGCTTAGGGACAGTGACGAACACTGAAGCTTTCTTT. This sequence joins TRBV7-8 and TRBJ1-1, with TRBD1 as a possible D gene (6 bases). Per germline, CDR1 SGHVS and CDR2 FQNEAQ. CDR3 length: 15 residues. V lost 1 base, J lost 1 base, and 10 bases lay in between. The variable domain in full, completed from reference TRBV7-8 and TRBJ1-1, reads GAGVSQSPRYKVAKRGQDVALRCDPISGHVSLFWYQQALGQGPEFLTYFQNEAQLDKSGLPSDRFFAERPEGSVSTLKIQRTQQEDSAVYLCASSLGTVTNTEAFFGQGTRLTVV.